These 19 T cell receptor beta chains originate from one sample sequenced in a study of T cells in Graves' hyperthyroidism and ophthalmopathy. TCR beta CDR3 regions were amplified from RNA transcripts. A set of HTBI primers served as the primers for a first-round RT-PCR of the TCR CDR3. TCRdb ran MiXCR on the multiplex PCR reads and lists one entry per CDR3 protein. This table has some 580,000 distinct CDR3 sequences, around 16% appearing once. The sample comprised blood. Receptor source: a woman in her forties with Graves' ophthalmopathy.

This clonotype has ten or more counts. The rearrangement joins TRBV7-2 to TRBJ2-3; D gene uncertain. Germline CDR1 reads SGHTA; CDR2 reads FQGNSA. The CDR3 extends over 11 amino acids. The V end lost 4 bases, the J end lost 5 bases, and 4 bases lay between the germline ends. For the CDR3, the DNA is TGTGCCAGCAGCTCCTTAGATACGCAGTATTTT. It yields the protein CASSSLDTQYF.

This clonotype was counted a few times. Written as DNA, the CDR3 is TGCAGTGCTACTACAGGGGGCGGGAATTCACCCCTCCACTTT. The encoded protein is CSATTGGGNSPLHF. V is TRBV20-1 and J is TRBJ1-6; 9 nucleotides align to TRBD1. CDR1 and CDR2 from the germline V gene are DFQATT and SNEGSKA (reference sequence). The V gene end was trimmed by 4 bases and the J gene end by 7 bases; junction bases not matched to a gene: 5. The CDR3 runs to 14 residues.

This clonotype was detected ten times or more. The V and J genes are TRBV20-1 and TRBJ1-3, with 7 bases matching TRBD1. Trimming cost V 2 bases and J 0 bases; bases outside gene matches: 4. This CDR3 is built from 15 residues. Germline CDR1 is DFQATT and CDR2 is SNEGSKA (reference sequence). CDR3 nucleotides: TGCAGTGCTAGACCTGACAGGGACTCTGGAAACACCATATATTTT. It is translated as CSARPDRDSGNTIYF.

The V gene is TRBV9, the J gene TRBJ1-3; TRBD1 matches 7 bases. The CDR3 is 17 residues long. Germline V lookup: CDR1 SGDLS, CDR2 YYNGEE. V was clipped by 4 bases and J by 0 bases; unmatched bases: 10. The CDR3 DNA sequence: TGTGCCAGCAGCCCAGGACAGGCAAGAAGCTCTGGAAACACCATATATTTT. It yields the protein CASSPGQARSSGNTIYF. The variable domain in full, with the rest retrieved from reference TRBV9 and TRBJ1-3, is DSGVTQTPKHLITATGQRVTLRCSPRSGDLSVYWYQQSLDQGLQFLIQYYNGEERAKGNILERFSAQQFPDLHSELNLSSLELGDSALYFCASSPGQARSSGNTIYFGEGSWLTVV.

This clonotype was counted ten times or more. The CDR3 loop is CASSLGEARSYEQYF. The DNA for the CDR3 is TGTGCCAGCAGCTTAGGGGAGGCGCGATCCTACGAGCAGTACTTC. The V and J genes are TRBV7-2 and TRBJ2-7; TRBD2 is a possible D gene (6 bases). Germline CDR1 SGHTA, CDR2 FQGNSA. Trimming stripped 1 base from V and 1 base from J, with 11 bases between. CDR3 size: 15 residues.

This clonotype was detected a few times. The V call is TRBV7-9, the J call TRBJ1-2; 7 bases agree with TRBD1. Germline V gene sequence: CDR1 SEHNR, CDR2 FQNEAQ (reference sequence). The J segment lost 4 bases and the V segment lost 5 bases, leaving 10 bases of the junction unmatched. The CDR3 is 15 amino acids. The CDR3 here is CASSGEGQNFYGYTF. CDR3 nucleotide sequence: TGTGCCAGCAGCGGGGAGGGACAGAACTTCTATGGCTACACCTTC.

The genes are TRBV5-1 and TRBJ2-5, with D uncertain. The CDR3 is 14 amino acids. V dropped 3 bases and J dropped 0 bases, with 9 bases sitting between them. CDR1 and CDR2 (germline): SGHRS, YFSETQ. CDR3 coding DNA: TGCGCCAGCAGCTCGGGCAGCTACCAAGAGACCCAGTACTTC. Protein: CASSSGSYQETQYF.

This CDR3 is CSARHPWNEQFF. The CDR3 nucleotides read TGCAGTGCTAGGCATCCTTGGAATGAGCAGTTCTTC. The J gene is TRBJ2-1, the V gene TRBV20-1; D is undetermined. The CDR3 is 12 amino acids. Trimming stripped 3 bases from V and 7 bases from J, with 10 bases between. The germline gives CDR1 DFQATT, CDR2 SNEGSKA (reference sequence).

This clonotype was observed at least ten times. J is TRBJ1-1 and V is TRBV10-3; possible D gene TRBD1, 6 bases. With 4 bases removed from V and 1 base from J, the gap between germline ends came to 10 bases. Germline V gene data show CDR1 as ENHRY and CDR2 as SYGVKD. This CDR3 has 14 residues. The CDR3 is CAISVGQSNTEAFF. CDR3 coding DNA: TGTGCCATCAGTGTTGGACAGTCGAACACTGAAGCTTTCTTT.

This clonotype was recorded once. The chain has TRBV28 and TRBJ2-7; 9 bases fit TRBD2. With 5 bases clipped from V and 4 bases from J, the junction kept 12 bases outside the gene matches. This CDR3 has 16 amino acids. The germline gives CDR1 MDHEN, CDR2 SYDVKM. The CDR3 DNA is TGTGCCAGCAGTCCCCGCGGGGCTAGCGGGACGTACGAGCAGTACTTC. Protein product: CASSPRGASGTYEQYF.

Many counts were recorded for this clonotype. The chain has TRBV3-1 and TRBJ2-3; 8 bases are shared with TRBD2. Unmatched junction bases numbered 10, after V lost 2 bases and J lost 6 bases. This CDR3 spans 16 amino acids. Germline CDR1 reads LGHDT; CDR2 reads YNNKEL (reference sequence). The DNA of the CDR3 is TGTGCCAGCAGCCAATGGACTAGCAGGGTACGCGATACGCAGTATTTT. This encodes CASSQWTSRVRDTQYF.

This clonotype ranks as medium-sized. The rearrangement joins TRBV11-2 to TRBJ2-7; 8 bases are a match to TRBD1. V was pared by 3 bases and J by 2 bases, with 3 bases of the junction left unmatched. Germline V lookup: CDR1 SGHAT, CDR2 FQNNGV. The length of the CDR3 is 14 residues. For the CDR3, the DNA is TGTGCCAGCAGCTTGACAGGGGTAACCTACGAGCAGTACTTC. Encoded protein: CASSLTGVTYEQYF.

This clonotype showed up many times. This may be a read error: a much more frequent sequence differs by one nucleotide. The chain links TRBV5-1 to TRBJ1-1; 7 bases align to TRBD1. In germline, CDR1 is SGHRS, CDR2 YFSETQ. This CDR3 is built from 13 residues. V dropped 2 bases and J dropped 3; count of bases not matched to a gene: 1. CDR3 nucleotide sequence: TGCGCCAGCAGCTTCCAGGGGGACACTGAAGCTTTCTTT. It codes for CASSFQGDTEAFF. The complete variable domain, with remaining parts taken from reference TRBV5-1 and TRBJ1-1, reads KAGVTQTPRYLIKTRGQQVTLSCSPISGHRSVSWYQQTPGQGLQFLFEYFSETQRNKGNFPGRFSGRQFSNSRSEMNVSTLELGDSALYLCASSFQGDTEAFFGQGTRLTVV.

This clonotype appeared many times. The gene calls are TRBV3-1 and TRBJ1-2, with 9 nucleotides matching TRBD1. CDR3 size: 13 residues. Trimming at V came to 4 bases and at J to 5 bases, leaving 2 bases not matched to a gene. CDR1 and CDR2 (germline): LGHDT, YNNKEL (reference sequence). DNA of the CDR3: TGTGCCAGCAGCCCTGGGACAGGGTATGGCTACACCTTC. This gives the protein CASSPGTGYGYTF.

The CDR3 spells CASSRDRGFSNQPQHF. Here the CDR3 DNA reads TGTGCCAGCAGCCGAGACAGGGGATTTAGCAATCAGCCCCAGCATTTT. The chain is built from TRBV7-8 and TRBJ1-5; 8 bases line up with TRBD1. Germline loops: CDR1 SGHVS, CDR2 FQNEAQ. This CDR3 spans 16 amino acids. V was clipped by 5 bases and J by 0 bases; unmatched bases: 6.

This clonotype came up many times. J is TRBJ2-7 and V is TRBV11-2, with no clear D. The CDR3 covers 14 residues. Germline values: CDR1 SGHAT, CDR2 FQNNGV. Trimming stripped 0 bases from V and 1 base from J, with 7 bases between. CDR3 sequence reads: CASSLDSLSYEQYF. CDR3 DNA sequence: TGTGCCAGCAGCTTAGATTCCCTATCCTACGAGCAGTACTTC.

The chain combines TRBV4-1 with TRBJ2-3; no clear D. Germline loops: CDR1 MGHRA, CDR2 YSYEKL. Trimming stripped 4 bases from V and 2 bases from J, with 16 bases between. The CDR3 runs to 16 residues. The CDR3 loop reads CASSRLGSRLTDTQYF. The CDR3 DNA sequence: TGCGCCAGCAGCCGACTGGGTAGCAGACTCACAGATACGCAGTATTTT.

A few counts support this clonotype. J is TRBJ2-5 and V is TRBV14, with D unclear. Between the trimmed V and J ends, which lost 1 base and 3 bases, there was a span of 12 bases. The CDR3 spans 15 residues. CDR1 and CDR2 (germline): SGHDN, FVKESK. The CDR3 loop reads CASSQVNGPKETQYF. DNA of the CDR3: TGTGCCAGCAGCCAAGTAAACGGCCCTAAAGAGACCCAGTACTTC.

The rearrangement uses TRBV6-1 and TRBJ2-2, with D unclear. CDR3 size: 16 residues. The V end lost 5 bases, the J end lost 2 bases, and 15 bases lay between the germline ends. Germline CDR1 reads MNHNS; CDR2 reads SASEGT. The DNA for the CDR3 is TGTGCCAGCAGTTCTATTGACGGCAGAAACACCGGGGAGCTGTTTTTT. Amino acids: CASSSIDGRNTGELFF.